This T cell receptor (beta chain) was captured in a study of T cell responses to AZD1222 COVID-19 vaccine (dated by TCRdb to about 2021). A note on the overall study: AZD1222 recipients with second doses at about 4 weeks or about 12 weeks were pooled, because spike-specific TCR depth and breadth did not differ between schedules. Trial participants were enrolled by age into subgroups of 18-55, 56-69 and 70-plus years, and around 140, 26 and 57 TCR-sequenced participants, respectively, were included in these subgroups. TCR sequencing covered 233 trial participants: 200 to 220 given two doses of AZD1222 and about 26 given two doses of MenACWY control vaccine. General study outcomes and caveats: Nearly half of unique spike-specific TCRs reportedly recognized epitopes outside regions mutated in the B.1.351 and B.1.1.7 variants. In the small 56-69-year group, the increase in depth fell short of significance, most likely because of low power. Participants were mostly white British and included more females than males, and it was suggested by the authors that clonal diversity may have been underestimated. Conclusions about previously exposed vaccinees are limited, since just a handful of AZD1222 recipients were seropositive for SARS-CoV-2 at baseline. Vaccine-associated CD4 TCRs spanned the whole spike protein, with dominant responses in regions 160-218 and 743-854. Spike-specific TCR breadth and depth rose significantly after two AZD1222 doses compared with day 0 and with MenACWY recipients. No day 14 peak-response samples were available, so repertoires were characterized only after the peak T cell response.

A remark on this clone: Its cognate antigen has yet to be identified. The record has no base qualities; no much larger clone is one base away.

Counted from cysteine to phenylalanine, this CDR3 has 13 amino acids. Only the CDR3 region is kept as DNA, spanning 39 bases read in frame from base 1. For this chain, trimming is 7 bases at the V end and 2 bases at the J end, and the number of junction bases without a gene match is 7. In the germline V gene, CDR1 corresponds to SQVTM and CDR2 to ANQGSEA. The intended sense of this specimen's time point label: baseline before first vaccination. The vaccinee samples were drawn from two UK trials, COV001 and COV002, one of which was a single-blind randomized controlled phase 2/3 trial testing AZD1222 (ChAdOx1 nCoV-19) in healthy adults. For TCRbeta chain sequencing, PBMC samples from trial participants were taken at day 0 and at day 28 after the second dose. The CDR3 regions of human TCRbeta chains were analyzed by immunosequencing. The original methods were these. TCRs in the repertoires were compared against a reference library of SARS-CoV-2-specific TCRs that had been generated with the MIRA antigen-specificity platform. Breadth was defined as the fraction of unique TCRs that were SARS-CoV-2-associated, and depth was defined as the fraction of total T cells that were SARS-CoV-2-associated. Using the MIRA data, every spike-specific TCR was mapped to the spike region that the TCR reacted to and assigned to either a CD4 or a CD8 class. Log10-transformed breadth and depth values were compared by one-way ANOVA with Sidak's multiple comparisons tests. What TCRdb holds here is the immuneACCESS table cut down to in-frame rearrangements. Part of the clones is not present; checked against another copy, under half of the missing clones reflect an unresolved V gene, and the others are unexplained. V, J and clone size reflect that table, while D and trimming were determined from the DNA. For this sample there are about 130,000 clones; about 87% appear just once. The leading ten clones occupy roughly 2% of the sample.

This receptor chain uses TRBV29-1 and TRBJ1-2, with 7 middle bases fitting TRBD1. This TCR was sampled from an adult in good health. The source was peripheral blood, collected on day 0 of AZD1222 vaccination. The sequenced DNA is TGCAGCGCCCCAGACAGGGTGAACTATGGCTACACCTTC. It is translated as CSAPDRVNYGYTF.